The rows below give T cell receptor beta chains drawn from one sample of a study of beta chain features in type 1 diabetes. Measured with immunoSEQ multiplex PCR; TCRdb has only the in-frame clones, and not every one. Of roughly 40,000 clones detected, more than 40% appear once; the ten largest clones hold 0.6% to 0.85%. The specimen was central memory CD4+ T cells from blood. These receptors all come from a woman aged 18-29 years in good health. CDR3s include the opening cysteine and the closing phenylalanine or tryptophan. Fields, in order: J gene, clone size, V gene, D gene, CDR3 DNA, CDR3 protein. The D gene is left open where the match is weak. Size values are once, few and many counts, or a class for expanded clones, and some rows have none.

>TRBJ1-1|few|TRBV19|TRBD1
TGTGCCAGTAGTATTCGAGGACAGGGAAACACTGAAGCTTTCTTT
CASSIRGQGNTEAFF
>TRBJ1-5|.|TRBV5-4|.
TGTGCCAGCAGCTGGGCCGGACGGACGGGGAAAATGGCCCAGCATTTT
CASSWAGRTGKMAQHF
>TRBJ2-5|.|TRBV20-1|.
TGCAGTGGACAGAAACAAGAGACCCAGTACTTC
CSGQKQETQYF
>TRBJ2-7|.|TRBV5-8|.
TGTGCCAGCAGGGGGTGGGGACTCACGAACTACGAGCAGTACTTC
CASRGWGLTNYEQYF
>TRBJ1-1|.|TRBV5-4|.
TGTGCCAGCAGCTCCAACGAGGGCACTGAAGCTTTCTTT
CASSSNEGTEAFF
>TRBJ1-2|.|TRBV23-1|.
TGCGCCAGCAGTCAGGTATCGGTAAGGGGCTATGGCTACACCTTC
CASSQVSVRGYGYTF
>TRBJ2-3|.|TRBV4-2|TRBD2
TGTGCCAGCAGCCCTACTAGCGTCAGCACAGATACGCAGTATTTT
CASSPTSVSTDTQYF
>TRBJ2-7|once|TRBV7-8|TRBD2
TGTGCCAGCAGCTGGGCGGGAGGGCTGAGGGAGCAGTACTTC
CASSWAGGLREQYF
>TRBJ2-2|few|TRBV2|.
TGTGCCAGCACCGACATTAGCAGGGGTAGTTGGGCCGGGGAGCTGTTTTTT
CASTDISRGSWAGELFF
>TRBJ1-2|once|TRBV2|.
TGTGCCGGCAGTGTAAATATACAGGATGGCTACACCTTC
CAGSVNIQDGYTF
>TRBJ2-7|few|TRBV7-9|TRBD1
TGTGCCAGCAGCTCGACAGGGGGCGCGGGTGAGCAGTACTTC
CASSSTGGAGEQYF
>TRBJ1-3|.|TRBV20-1|.
TGCAGTGCTGGCACTGGAAACACCATATATTTT
CSAGTGNTIYF
>TRBJ2-1|.|TRBV2|TRBD1
TGTGCCAGCAGCCCGACAGGGAAGGGACACAATGAGCAGTTCTTC
CASSPTGKGHNEQFF
>TRBJ2-7|few|TRBV9|.
TGTGCCAGCAGCCCTGACAGTTCCTACGAGCAGTACTTC
CASSPDSSYEQYF
>TRBJ1-1|few|TRBV2|TRBD1
TGTGCCAGCGGGCTCGAGACAGGGGACACTGAAGCTTTCTTT
CASGLETGDTEAFF
>TRBJ1-1|.|TRBV5-1|.
TGCGCCAGCAGCCCCAGACAGATGAACACTGAAGCTTTCTTT
CASSPRQMNTEAFF
>TRBJ1-4|.|TRBV7-2|.
TGTGCCAGCAGCTTAGAACCAGGGACTAATGAAAAACTGTTTTTT
CASSLEPGTNEKLFF
>TRBJ2-5|.|TRBV5-6|.
TGTGCCAGCAGCTCGGCCCTAGTCCAAGAGACCCAGTACTTC
CASSSALVQETQYF